This T cell receptor beta chain appears in the sequencing data of a study of cytomegalovirus exposure and HLA in healthy donors. In germline, CDR1 is MGHDK, CDR2 SYGVNS. Trimming pared 6 bases from V and 1 base from J, leaving 14 bases between. This CDR3 is built from 15 residues. PCR amplification relied on 60 Vbeta primers (plus 13 Jbeta primers). Using immunoSEQ multiplex PCR, the repertoire was profiled, and TCRdb retains in-frame clones only, with some absent. In the table there are 150,000 to 200,000 clones, over 75% of which are singletons. Study outcomes and limitations: The study designated around 150 TCR beta chains cytomegalovirus-associated. Follow-up analysis later connected one missense variant in DCLRE1C with trimming of TCR beta V- and J-genes. 16,951 TCR beta sequences were associated with HLA alleles at 0.05 false discovery rate in a later analysis. Reportedly, a later analysis found an Asian-associated ancestry cluster had fewer N-insertions than the roughly 700-donor mean.

A note on this clone: Its antigen remains unknown.

Sequenced: PBMCs. The chain has TRBV25-1 and TRBJ2-3; D perhaps matches TRBD2 (6 bases). This clonotype originated in a woman under 30 in good health and CMV-seronegative. Here the CDR3 reads CASSPHRERTDTQYF. As DNA, the CDR3 is TGTGCCAGCAGCCCCCACCGGGAGCGCACAGATACGCAGTATTTT.